The clone carrying this TCR beta chain was counted a few times. Its antigen is undetermined. TCRdb re-called the RACE reads through MiXCR, storing one row per CDR3 protein. In the table there are some 38,000 distinct CDR3 sequences, 9.5% of which are singletons. The source of the sample is a study of human T cells and chemical hapten exposure. Study-wide findings and caveats: Relative to controls, expanded TCRs formed significantly more large CDR3 similarity clusters.

Indicated time point: patch test 3, about 24 weeks after DPC sensitization. As to treatment: therapeutic diphenylcyclopropenone sensitization with weekly scalp DPC. Whole blood, unfractionated, served as the material for total RNA extraction. The V end was cut by 5 bases, the J end by 4 bases, with 6 bases between. Germline loops: CDR1 MDHEN, CDR2 SYDVKM. The CDR3 length is 12 residues. The TCR originated in a man aged 45-65 years with alopecia areata. Some clones in this sample may be carry-over from other donors' samples. Sequences were derived from whole blood, sampled in connection with sensitization to the hapten diphenylcyclopropenone (DPC). The chain combines TRBV28 with TRBJ2-1, with D unresolved. CDR3 sequence: CASSAVYNEQFF. CDR3 DNA sequence: TGTGCCAGCAGTGCAGTTTACAATGAGCAGTTCTTC.